This T cell receptor beta chain was captured by sequencing in a study of cytomegalovirus exposure and HLA in healthy donors. Study-level background: Caucasian-associated ancestry cluster membership applied to around 76% of a few hundred genotyped donors.

General study points: An observed cluster of highly shared sequence variants was recorded as a likely sequencing artifact. The study labeled fewer than 200 TCR beta chains cytomegalovirus-associated.

The CDR3 length is 15 residues. Germline-derived CDR1 and CDR2 are SGHVS and FNYEAQ. V lost 4 bases and J lost 6; bases outside the gene matches: 11. 60 Vbeta and 13 Jbeta primers were used in PCR. Clones were sequenced by immunoSEQ multiplex PCR, and TCRdb holds only the in-frame ones, with some missing. In the table there are about 190,000 clones, approximately 70% of which are singletons. Notes on this clone: Antigen: not known.

The TCR was taken from a woman younger than 45 in good health and CMV-seropositive. Sequenced: PBMCs. V usage is TRBV7-6 and J usage is TRBJ2-7; 8 bases map to TRBD2. The CDR3 protein is CASSSTSGGLREQYF. The CDR3 bases are TGTGCCAGCAGCTCCACTAGCGGCGGACTCCGCGAGCAGTACTTC. Full variable domain (outside the CDR3, taken from reference TRBV7-6 and TRBJ2-7): GAGVSQSPRYKVTKRGQDVALRCDPISGHVSLYWYRQALGQGPEFLTYFNYEAQQDKSGLPNDRFSAERPEGSISTLTIQRTEQRDSAMYRCASSSTSGGLREQYFGPGTRLTVT.